Listed here are 23 T cell receptor beta chains from one sample, sequenced in a study of OX40 agonist ivuxolimab in advanced cancers. The library relied on the immunoSEQ multiplex PCR assay. The clones in this table, taken by TCRdb from immuneACCESS, are in-frame only. Not every clone is retained; where verified, under half of the shortfall comes from an unresolved V gene, and the cause of the rest is unknown. Here the sample has 8,500 to 14,000 clones; 70% to 85% occur a single time. Together, the top ten hold more than 15% of the sample. Source: CD4+ or CD8+ T cells sorted from blood, taken in a trial of the OX40 agonist ivuxolimab. The receptors were sampled from an adult with an advanced solid tumor such as melanoma, head and neck, liver or kidney cancer.

The CDR3 sequence is CASSPVEDLYGYTF. The CDR3 DNA is TGTGCCAGCAGCCCGGTAGAGGACCTCTATGGCTACACCTTC. This sequence joins TRBV6-6 and TRBJ1-2, with no clear D. Trimming left V 6 bases short and J 4 bases short, with 15 bases between. CDR3 length equals 14 residues. CDR1 is MNHNY, CDR2 SVGAGI, per germline (reference sequence).

This sequence joins TRBV7-9 and TRBJ2-1, with D possibly being TRBD2 (7 bases). Germline CDR1 is SEHNR and CDR2 is FQNEAQ (reference sequence). The CDR3 runs to 15 residues. V shed 5 bases and J shed 5 bases, with 16 bases lying between them. CDR3 sequence reads: CASSPWGGSDNEQFF. The CDR3 nucleotides are TGTGCCAGCAGCCCCTGGGGGGGCAGCGACAATGAGCAGTTCTTC.

The rearrangement joins TRBV6-1 to TRBJ1-2; tentative D call: TRBD1 (6 bases). The V end was cut by 3 bases, the J end by 2 bases, with 22 bases between. CDR1 MNHNS and CDR2 SASEGT come from the germline V gene. The CDR3 totals 18 residues. CDR3 bases: TGTGCCAGCAGTGATTTCCTTTATAGCGGGACACCGAACTATGGCTACACCTTC. Its translation is CASSDFLYSGTPNYGYTF.

The chain recombines TRBV4-1 with TRBJ1-5, with D possibly being TRBD1 (5 bases). Trimming removed 0 bases from V and 7 bases from J, with 13 bases in between. The CDR3 consists of 15 residues. Germline CDR1 reads MGHRA; CDR2 reads YSYEKL. The chain's CDR3 is CASSQDPGTRQPQHF. The DNA of the CDR3 is TGCGCCAGCAGCCAAGATCCAGGGACCAGGCAGCCCCAGCATTTT.

V and J are TRBV30 and TRBJ2-1, with TRBD2 matching over 11 bases. Per germline, CDR1 GTSNPN and CDR2 SVGIG (reference sequence). The CDR3 covers 15 residues. The V segment lost 2 bases and the J segment 0 bases; nucleotides outside the gene matches: 0. CDR3 sequence reads: CAWSTSGGSYNEQFF. The CDR3 DNA sequence: TGTGCCTGGAGTACTAGCGGGGGCTCCTACAATGAGCAGTTCTTC.

This clone was observed a few times. This sequence joins TRBV7-8 and TRBJ2-3, with D perhaps matching TRBD2 (7 bases). Germline CDR1 is SGHVS and CDR2 is FQNEAQ. The length of the CDR3 is 15 residues. The germline V and J ends were trimmed by 3 bases and 2 bases, with 12 bases remaining between them. CDR3 sequence reads: CASSLGGANTDTQYF. CDR3 DNA sequence: TGTGCCAGCAGCTTGGGGGGGGCAAACACAGATACGCAGTATTTT.

The chain links TRBV5-7 to TRBJ1-6; D is possibly TRBD1 (5 bases). TRBV5-7 belongs to the ORF category, with a function that is uncertain. This CDR3 has 19 amino acids. Trimming took 0 bases from V and 0 from J, leaving 16 bases between them. The CDR3: CASSLVGGGSSSYNSPLHF. As DNA, the CDR3 is TGTGCCAGCAGCTTGGTGGGGGGAGGGTCGAGCTCCTATAATTCACCCCTCCACTTT.

CDR3 DNA sequence: TGTGCCAGCAGCTTAGCCCCGGGGATGGGGGCTGAAGCTTTCTTT. Translation: CASSLAPGMGAEAFF. V gene TRBV11-2 combines with J gene TRBJ1-1; the D gene is possibly TRBD1 (5 bases). Deletions cut 1 base from V and 6 bases from J, with 15 bases between. CDR1 and CDR2 (germline): SGHAT, FQNNGV. CDR3 length: 15 residues.

The chain has TRBV6-1 and TRBJ2-7, with TRBD1 identical over 7 bases. From germline, CDR1 is MNHNS and CDR2 SASEGT. CDR3 length equals 13 residues. Trimming took 8 bases from V and 1 from J; bases not matched to a gene: 5. CDR3 sequence (DNA): TGTGCCAGCGGAGAACAGGGGTCCTACGAGCAGTACTTC. Translation: CASGEQGSYEQYF.

This clone has just a few counts. The chain has TRBV5-4 and TRBJ2-7; D uncertain. V was cut by 3 bases and J by 0 bases, with 7 bases left in between. Germline V lookup: CDR1 SGHNT, CDR2 YYREEE (reference sequence). The CDR3 is 13 amino acids. CDR3 amino acids: CASSYASSYEQYF. Written as DNA, the CDR3 is TGTGCCAGCAGCTACGCCAGCTCCTACGAGCAGTACTTC.

The rearrangement joins TRBV7-9 to TRBJ2-2, with D possibly being TRBD1 (6 bases). The CDR3 totals 15 residues. Germline CDR1 is SEHNR and CDR2 is FQNEAQ (reference sequence). Trimming removed 4 bases from V and 5 bases from J, with 14 bases in between. The CDR3 loop is CASSSPGAITGELFF. The CDR3 DNA follows: TGTGCCAGCAGCTCTCCAGGGGCTATTACCGGGGAGCTGTTTTTT. Supplemented by reference TRBV7-9 and TRBJ2-2, the full variable domain reads DTGVSQNPRHKITKRGQNVTFRCDPISEHNRLYWYRQTLGQGPEFLTYFQNEAQLEKSRLLSDRFSAERPKGSFSTLEIQRTEQGDSAMYLCASSSPGAITGELFFGEGSRLTVL.

As DNA, the CDR3 is TGTGCCAGCACTCAGTCGGGAGGCCCTCTATCAGATACGCAGTATTTT. Translated, it gives CASTQSGGPLSDTQYF. The chain combines TRBV27 with TRBJ2-3, with 7 bases aligning to TRBD2. CDR1 is MNHEY, CDR2 SMNVEV, per germline (reference sequence). Unmatched junction bases numbered 14, after V lost 7 bases and J lost 4 bases. The CDR3 is made up of 16 amino acids.

The chain employs TRBV4-1 and TRBJ2-7; unclear D gene. The germline gives CDR1 MGHRA, CDR2 YSYEKL. CDR3 size: 11 residues. V was clipped by 1 base and J by 8 bases, with 6 bases between them. CDR3 bases: TGCGCCAGCAGCCAAGTCAGTCAGCAGTACTTC. Translation: CASSQVSQQYF.

The CDR3 reads CAIRSAGWNYEQYF. The DNA for the CDR3 is TGTGCCATCAGGTCGGCAGGGTGGAACTACGAGCAGTACTTC. The genes are TRBV10-3 and TRBJ2-5; maybe TRBD1 (5 bases). TRBJ2-7 matches the DNA end more closely, so the J call is doubtful. The CDR3 loop spans 14 amino acids. CDR1 and CDR2 from the germline V gene are ENHRY and SYGVKD.

This clone was detected only once. The chain is built from TRBV7-9 and TRBJ1-1; TRBD1 might be the D (5 bases). V shed 5 bases and J shed 0 bases, with 19 bases lying between them. Germline assignment: CDR1 SEHNR and CDR2 FQNEAQ (reference sequence). CDR3 length equals 17 residues. CDR3 nucleotides: TGTGCCAGCAGCCCCCGGGGCCCGAACCTTATGAACACTGAAGCTTTCTTT. Its protein product is CASSPRGPNLMNTEAFF. The whole variable domain, remainder taken from reference TRBV7-9 and TRBJ1-1, is DTGVSQNPRHKITKRGQNVTFRCDPISEHNRLYWYRQTLGQGPEFLTYFQNEAQLEKSRLLSDRFSAERPKGSFSTLEIQRTEQGDSAMYLCASSPRGPNLMNTEAFFGQGTRLTVV.

The chain couples TRBV4-1 to TRBJ1-2, with a possible D match to TRBD1 (6 bases). The V end lost 3 bases, the J end lost 7 bases, and 15 bases lay between the germline ends. The CDR3 contains 14 residues. CDR1 MGHRA and CDR2 YSYEKL come from the germline V gene. The CDR3 DNA sequence: TGCGCCAGCAGCCACATAGGGGGGGTTGGTGGCTACACCTTC. It codes for CASSHIGGVGGYTF.

This sequence joins TRBV4-2 and TRBJ2-3; D may match TRBD1 or TRBD2 (5 bases each). Germline CDR1 and CDR2: LGHNA and YNFKEQ. Trimming took off 4 bases at V and 2 bases at J, with 16 bases between the two ends. This CDR3 region has 16 residues. The CDR3 region is CASSLGGISSTDTQYF. The CDR3 DNA sequence: TGTGCCAGCAGCCTTGGGGGTATCTCATCCACAGATACGCAGTATTTT.

This chain joins TRBV19 and TRBJ2-2; possibly TRBD2 for D (5 bases). The germline V gene has CDR1 LNHDA and CDR2 SQIVND (reference sequence). The V gene lost 5 bases and the J gene lost 6 bases, with 16 bases spanning the gap. The CDR3 sequence is 15 residues long. In DNA form, the CDR3 reads TGTGCCAGTAGTCTGTACACTCAAGCGGCCGGGGAGCTGTTTTTT. Amino acids: CASSLYTQAAGELFF.

The V gene is TRBV30, the J gene TRBJ2-7, with D uncertain. The germline V and J ends were trimmed by 0 bases and 3 bases, with 6 bases remaining between them. The CDR3 runs to 12 residues. CDR1 is GTSNPN, CDR2 SVGIG, per germline (reference sequence). The CDR3 coding sequence is TGTGCCTGGAGTGTAACCAGCTACGAGCAGTACTTC. It codes for CAWSVTSYEQYF.

This clone was found once. The J gene is TRBJ2-1, the V gene TRBV11-3; TRBD2 aligns across 8 bases. The germline CDR1 and CDR2 sequences are SGHNT and YENEEA. This CDR3 is 16 amino acids long. V shed 0 bases, J shed 7 bases, and the junction held 8 bases outside the gene matches. The CDR3 protein is CASSLEVGLVGNEQFF. The CDR3 DNA reads TGTGCCAGCAGCTTAGAGGTGGGACTAGTGGGTAATGAGCAGTTCTTC.

The V call is TRBV11-1, the J call TRBJ2-7, with 9 positions matching TRBD2. The ends lost 4 bases at V and 5 bases at J; junction bases unmatched: 15. There are 17 residues in the CDR3. Germline V gene lookup returns CDR1 SGHAT and CDR2 FQDESV (reference sequence). The CDR3 DNA is TGTGCCAGCAGCTCGAAACCACGGTCCCTAGCGGGACACGAGCAGTACTTC. Amino acids: CASSSKPRSLAGHEQYF.

The chain combines TRBV7-2 with TRBJ1-4; no firm D call. Germline CDR1 reads SGHTA; CDR2 reads FQGNSA. V was clipped by 1 base and J by 5 bases, with 8 bases between them. The CDR3 consists of 14 residues. The CDR3 sequence is CASSLVAGNEKLFF. The CDR3 DNA reads TGTGCCAGCAGCTTAGTAGCGGGGAATGAAAAACTGTTTTTT.

J is TRBJ2-5 and V is TRBV29-1, with 7 bases matching TRBD2. Germline trimming cut 7 bases from V and 1 base from J; bases unmatched to any gene: 6. The germline gives CDR1 SQVTM, CDR2 ANQGSEA. This CDR3 comprises 13 residues. CDR3 in amino acids: CSGWGGVQETQYF. CDR3 DNA sequence: TGCAGCGGGTGGGGGGGGGTCCAAGAGACCCAGTACTTC.